Below, one TCR beta chain is given with its context. TCRdb's copy holds only in-frame clones and misses some; the assay was immunoSEQ multiplex PCR. The profile shows tens of thousands of clones, 70% to 80% of them singletons. The record originates from a study of PD-1 blockade in classical Hodgkin lymphoma. V lost 5 bases and J 8 bases, leaving 12 bases between the germline ends. CDR1 is SQVTM and CDR2 is ANQGSEA in the germline V gene. CDR3 length equals 12 residues. As for time point: cycle 4 day 1 (C4D1), after around six weeks of nivolumab. After autologous stem cell transplantation all patients relapsed, and prior brentuximab vedotin exposure differed between cohorts.

The rearrangement uses TRBV29-1 and TRBJ1-4; the D is unclear. The sequence derives from a human donor with classical Hodgkin lymphoma. The source was peripheral blood mononuclear cells (PBMCs), collected before the fourth cycle of nivolumab. DNA of the CDR3: TGCAGCGTTAAGGGAGTGGGGGAAAAACTGTTTTTT. This translates into CSVKGVGEKLFF.